Listed below are T cell receptor beta chains from one sample, sequenced in a study of T cell responses to AZD1222 COVID-19 vaccine. Method: immunoSEQ multiplex PCR; TCRdb's copy keeps in-frame clones and lacks some. The top ten hold over 4.5% of the sample, which has roughly 110,000 clones, 90% seen once. The input for sequencing was peripheral blood, taken on day 0 of AZD1222 vaccination. These receptors were taken from an adult in good health. The CDR3 runs from the conserved cysteine through the conserved F or W. Each record gives: CDR3 length, clone size, J gene, V gene, D gene, CDR3 DNA, CDR3 protein. D genes are given only for firm matches. Size is stated for part of the rows, as once, few or many counts, or as a class when the clone is expanded.

12,NA,TRBJ1-2,TRBV6-2/TRBV6-3,NA,TGTGCCAGCAGGTACTACAGAACTGGCTACACCTTC,CASRYYRTGYTF
15,NA,TRBJ2-1,TRBV6-5,TRBD2,TGTGCCAGCAGCCCGCTAGCGGGAGCGAAGAATGAGCAGTTCTTC,CASSPLAGAKNEQFF
15,NA,TRBJ2-1,TRBV7-9,TRBD1,TGTGCCAGCAGCTCCGGGACAGGGGCCTACAATGAGCAGTTCTTC,CASSSGTGAYNEQFF
14,NA,TRBJ1-5,TRBV28,TRBD1,TGTGCCAGCAGTCAGGGACAGAGCAATCAGCCCCAGCATTTT,CASSQGQSNQPQHF
16,NA,TRBJ1-2,TRBV19,NA,TGTGCCAGTACCACCCGGGGCGAGGGGTCAAGGTATGGCTACACCTTC,CASTTRGEGSRYGYTF
14,once,TRBJ2-5,TRBV19,NA,TGTGCCAGTAGGTGGACAGCAAACCAAGAGACCCAGTACTTC,CASRWTANQETQYF
14,NA,TRBJ1-5,TRBV3-1/TRBV3-2,NA,TGTGCCAGCAGCCAGGAGATCCGGGGGCAGCCCCAGCATTTT,CASSQEIRGQPQHF
13,once,TRBJ2-7,TRBV6-2/TRBV6-3,NA,TGTGCCAGCAGTTACGATACGGACTACGAGCAGTACTTC,CASSYDTDYEQYF
15,NA,TRBJ1-1,TRBV6-2/TRBV6-3,NA,TGTGCCAGCAGCCCCCCCAGACACGGCCAAACTGAAGCTTTCTTT,CASSPPRHGQTEAFF
16,NA,TRBJ2-1,TRBV2,TRBD2,TGTGCCAGCAGCAACCAGCCGGGACTAGCCCGCAATGAGCAGTTCTTC,CASSNQPGLARNEQFF
14,NA,TRBJ2-7,TRBV7-9,TRBD2,TGTGCCAGCAGCTTAGAACTAGCGGCGTTTGAGCAGTACTTC,CASSLELAAFEQYF
15,NA,TRBJ2-3,TRBV21-1,NA,TGTGCCAGCAGCAAACCGAGGGTCGGCACAGATACGCAGTATTTT,CASSKPRVGTDTQYF
13,NA,TRBJ2-2,TRBV28,NA,TGTGCCAGCAGTCCCCACTCGGGCGGGGAGCTGTTTTTT,CASSPHSGGELFF
13,NA,TRBJ1-1,TRBV18,TRBD1,TGTGCCAGCTTGGCAGGGGGGAACACTGAAGCTTTCTTT,CASLAGGNTEAFF
16,NA,TRBJ1-1,TRBV6-5,TRBD1,TGTGCCAGCAGTTCCCGGGGACAGGGATTCTACACTGAAGCTTTCTTT,CASSSRGQGFYTEAFF
13,NA,TRBJ1-3,TRBV7-9,NA,TGTGCCAGCAGCTTGAGCTCTGGAAACACCATATATTTT,CASSLSSGNTIYF
14,NA,TRBJ1-1,TRBV18,NA,TGTGCCAGCTCCTCACAGGAGATGAACACTGAAGCTTTCTTT,CASSSQEMNTEAFF
13,NA,TRBJ1-1,TRBV29-1,NA,TGCAGCGTTGGTGGGGCTGGGAACACTGAAGCTTTCTTT,CSVGGAGNTEAFF
11,NA,TRBJ2-5,TRBV3-1/TRBV3-2,NA,TGTGCCAGCAGCCGGCAAGAGACCCAGTACTTC,CASSRQETQYF
17,NA,TRBJ2-3,TRBV28,NA,TGTGCCAGCAGTTTGCACCTCAGGACTTTTAGCACAGATACGCAGTATTTT,CASSLHLRTFSTDTQYF
15,once,TRBJ1-2,TRBV11-2,NA,TGTGCCAGCAGCCCGTGGGCCCATGAAAACTATGGCTACACCTTC,CASSPWAHENYGYTF
12,once,TRBJ2-3,TRBV3-1/TRBV3-2,NA,TGTGCCAGCAGCCTAGAGGGTCATACGCAGTATTTT,CASSLEGHTQYF
15,NA,TRBJ2-5,TRBV6-5,NA,TGTGCCAGCACCGACTGGGGGGGGCGAGAAGAGACCCAGTACTTC,CASTDWGGREETQYF
17,NA,TRBJ2-4,TRBV5-4,TRBD1,TGTGCCAGCAGCTTGTTTTCACAGGGGGCTGCTGTGGACATTCAGTACTTC,CASSLFSQGAAVDIQYF
13,NA,TRBJ2-7,TRBV10-3,NA,TGTGCCATCAGCCGGGAGTCTGGCGGCGAGCAGTACTTC,CAISRESGGEQYF
13,NA,TRBJ1-2,TRBV19,NA,TGTGCCAGTAGTATAGCGGTCGGCGGGGGCTACACCTTC,CASSIAVGGGYTF